The entry below gives a single T cell receptor beta chain sequence along with its context. The V gene's germline CDR1 is SGHAT and CDR2 FQNNGV. Trimming stripped 5 bases from V and 4 bases from J, with 14 bases between. The CDR3 is made up of 14 amino acids. The data stem from a study of blood T cell repertoires in COVID-19. Study overall: There were acute and convalescent COVID-19 samples, and they came from the United States, Italy and Spain.

Enrolled during active infection, Seattle patients were then followed longitudinally. In the original processing: Amplification of reference gene primers was used by the study to estimate nucleated cell counts. Here immunoSEQ multiplex PCR was the method, and the copy in TCRdb shows in-frame clones only, minus some. That table furnishes V, J and clone size, whereas the DNA furnished D and trimming. The sample holds about 180,000 clones; about 84% are singletons and the top ten take 18%. The clonotype originates from a person aged 70 to 85 with COVID-19, enrolled during active disease. This chain uses TRBV11-2 with TRBJ1-2; D gene uncertain. Input material: peripheral blood. DNA for the CDR3: TGTGCCAGCAGCCCATACACCTTTTCCTATGGCTACACCTTC. It specifies CASSPYTFSYGYTF.